The rows below give T cell receptor beta chains drawn from one sample of a study of cytomegalovirus exposure and HLA in healthy donors. TCRdb keeps only in-frame clones here, not all; method: immunoSEQ multiplex PCR. The record lists approximately 140,000 clones, of which the ten most abundant hold over 2%. The sequencing input was PBMCs. The receptors derive from a woman under 30 in good health and CMV-seronegative. The CDR3 runs from the conserved cysteine through the conserved F or W. The order of the fields is V gene, J gene, D gene, CDR3 length, CDR3 protein, CDR3 DNA. The D gene is left open where the match is weak.

>TRBV2|TRBJ2-7|TRBD2|14
CASSRTSGSYEQYF
TGTGCCAGCAGCCGGACTAGCGGGAGCTACGAGCAGTACTTC
>TRBV19|TRBJ2-2|-|15
CASRYEGRDTGELFF
TGTGCCAGTAGATACGAGGGTCGGGACACCGGGGAGCTGTTTTTT
>TRBV18|TRBJ2-7|-|17
CASSLNDRMKSSYEQYF
TGTGCCAGCTCACTAAATGACAGGATGAAAAGCTCCTACGAGCAGTACTTC
>TRBV9|TRBJ2-5|TRBD2|16
CASTPTGLAGEETQYF
TGTGCCAGCACCCCGACGGGGCTAGCGGGAGAAGAGACCCAGTACTTC
>TRBV11-3|TRBJ2-1|-|17
CASSLDQSGQVYNEQFF
TGTGCCAGCAGCTTAGATCAAAGCGGGCAGGTCTACAATGAGCAGTTCTTC
>TRBV7-3|TRBJ2-1|-|15
CASSLSADTYNEQFF
TGTGCCAGCAGCTTATCTGCGGATACCTACAATGAGCAGTTCTTC
>TRBV6-5|TRBJ1-3|-|14
CASSDTYRGNTIYF
TGTGCCAGCAGTGACACTTACAGAGGAAACACCATATATTTT
>TRBV10-3|TRBJ1-1|-|15
CAISEMGARDTEAFF
TGTGCCATCAGTGAGATGGGGGCCAGGGACACTGAAGCTTTCTTT
>TRBV6-1|TRBJ2-1|-|15
CASMENQGGYNEQFF
TGTGCCAGCATGGAAAACCAGGGGGGCTACAATGAGCAGTTCTTC
>TRBV11-1|TRBJ2-7|TRBD2|15
CASSFASGSSYEQYF
TGTGCCAGCAGCTTCGCTAGCGGAAGCTCCTACGAGCAGTACTTC
>TRBV5-8|TRBJ1-1|TRBD1|17
CASSLQIRDRVETEAFF
TGTGCCAGCAGCCTGCAAATCCGGGACAGGGTAGAGACTGAAGCTTTCTTT
>TRBV27|TRBJ2-3|TRBD1|15
CASSLGQGFTDTQYF
TGTGCCAGCAGTCTGGGACAGGGGTTCACAGATACGCAGTATTTT
>TRBV2|TRBJ2-3|TRBD1|15
CASGYPGQGADTQYF
TGTGCCAGCGGGTACCCGGGACAGGGGGCGGATACGCAGTATTTT
>TRBV12-5|TRBJ2-5|-|13
CASGLNIQETQYF
TGTGCTAGTGGTTTGAACATCCAAGAGACCCAGTACTTC
>TRBV19|TRBJ1-5|-|12
CASSIFQSPQHF
TGTGCCAGTAGTATTTTCCAATCGCCCCAGCATTTT
>TRBV11-3|TRBJ2-1|TRBD1|14
CASRDDRVYNEQFF
TGTGCCAGCAGGGATGACAGGGTCTACAATGAGCAGTTCTTC
>TRBV2|TRBJ2-3|-|14
CASIASPHTDTQYF
TGTGCCAGCATCGCTAGCCCCCACACAGATACGCAGTATTTT
>TRBV19|TRBJ1-5|-|13
CASSPNSNQPQHF
TGTGCCAGTAGTCCCAATAGCAATCAGCCCCAGCATTTT
>TRBV7-6|TRBJ2-1|TRBD2|15
CASSLQAGEHNEQFF
TGTGCCAGCAGCTTACAAGCGGGAGAACACAATGAGCAGTTCTTC
>TRBV25-1|TRBJ1-4|-|13
CASGASTNEKLFF
TGTGCCAGCGGAGCTTCAACTAATGAAAAACTGTTTTTT
>TRBV11-3|TRBJ2-3|TRBD2|17
CASSLGSLAGGTDTQYF
TGTGCCAGCAGCTTAGGTTCGCTAGCGGGAGGCACAGATACGCAGTATTTT
>TRBV5-1|TRBJ2-1|TRBD1|15
CASSLVRGRDNEQFF
TGCGCCAGCAGCTTGGTCAGGGGGCGGGACAATGAGCAGTTCTTC
>TRBV10-1|TRBJ2-1|-|15
CASSPRQARYGEQFF
TGCGCCAGCAGTCCTCGGCAAGCGCGGTACGGTGAGCAGTTCTTC
>TRBV5-1|TRBJ2-2|TRBD1|16
CASSGYRGVNTGELFF
TGCGCCAGCAGCGGGTACAGGGGTGTGAACACCGGGGAGCTGTTTTTT
>TRBV7-8|TRBJ2-1|-|19
CASSLARLGEAAGRREQFF
TGTGCCAGCAGCTTAGCGCGTTTGGGTGAGGCTGCGGGTAGGCGTGAGCAGTTCTTC
>TRBV10-3|TRBJ2-7|-|14
CAIDPGGLSYEQYF
TGTGCCATCGATCCGGGGGGCCTCTCCTACGAGCAGTACTTC
>TRBV5-4|TRBJ2-5|-|14
CASSLEVYLGEQYF
TGTGCCAGCAGCTTGGAGGTCTACCTTGGGGAGCAGTACTTC
>TRBV30|TRBJ1-3|-|15
CAWSLQGFTGNTIYF
TGTGCCTGGAGTTTACAGGGATTTACTGGAAACACCATATATTTT